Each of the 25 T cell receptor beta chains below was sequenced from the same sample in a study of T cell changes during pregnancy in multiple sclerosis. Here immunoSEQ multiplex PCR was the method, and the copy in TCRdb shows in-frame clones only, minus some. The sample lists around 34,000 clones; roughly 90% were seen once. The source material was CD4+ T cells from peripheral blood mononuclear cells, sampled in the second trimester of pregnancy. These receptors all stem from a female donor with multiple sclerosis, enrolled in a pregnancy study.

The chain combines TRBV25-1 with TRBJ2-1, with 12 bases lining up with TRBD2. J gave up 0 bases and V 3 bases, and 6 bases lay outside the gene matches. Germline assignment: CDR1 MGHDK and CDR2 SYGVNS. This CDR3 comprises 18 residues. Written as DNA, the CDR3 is TGTGCCAGCAGTGATCTAGCGGGAGGGAAAGGCTCCTACAATGAGCAGTTCTTC. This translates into CASSDLAGGKGSYNEQFF. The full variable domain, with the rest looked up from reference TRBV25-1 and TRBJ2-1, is EADIYQTPRYLVIGTGKKITLECSQTMGHDKMYWYQQDPGMELHLIHYSYGVNSTEKGDLSSESTVSRIRTEHFPLTLESARPSHTSQYLCASSDLAGGKGSYNEQFFGPGTRLTVL.

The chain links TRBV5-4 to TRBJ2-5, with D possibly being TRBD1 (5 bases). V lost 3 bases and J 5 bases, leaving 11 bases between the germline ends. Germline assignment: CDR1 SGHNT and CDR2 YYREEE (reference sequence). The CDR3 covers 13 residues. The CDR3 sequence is CASSSRGAETQYF. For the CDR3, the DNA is TGTGCCAGCAGCTCTAGGGGTGCGGAGACCCAGTACTTC.

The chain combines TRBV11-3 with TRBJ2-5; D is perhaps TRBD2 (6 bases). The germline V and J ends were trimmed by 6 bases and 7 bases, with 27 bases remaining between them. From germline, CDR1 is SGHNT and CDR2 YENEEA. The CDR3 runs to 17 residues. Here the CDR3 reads CASSPSTQEGILRTQYF. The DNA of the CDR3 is TGTGCCAGCAGTCCAAGTACACAGGAGGGGATCCTCAGGACCCAGTACTTC.

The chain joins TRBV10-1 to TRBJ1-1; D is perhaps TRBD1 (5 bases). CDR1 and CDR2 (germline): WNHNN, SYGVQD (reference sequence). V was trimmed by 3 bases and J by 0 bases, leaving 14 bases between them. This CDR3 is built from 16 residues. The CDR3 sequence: CASSEVLRGMNTEAFF. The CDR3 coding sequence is TGCGCCAGCAGTGAAGTTCTTCGGGGGATGAACACTGAAGCTTTCTTT.

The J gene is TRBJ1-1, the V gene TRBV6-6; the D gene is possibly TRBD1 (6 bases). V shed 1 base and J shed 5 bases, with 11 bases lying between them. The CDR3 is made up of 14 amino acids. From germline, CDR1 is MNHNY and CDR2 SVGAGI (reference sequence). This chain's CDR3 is CASSYLQGGTEAFF. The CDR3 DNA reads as TGTGCCAGCAGTTACTTACAGGGTGGAACTGAAGCTTTCTTT.

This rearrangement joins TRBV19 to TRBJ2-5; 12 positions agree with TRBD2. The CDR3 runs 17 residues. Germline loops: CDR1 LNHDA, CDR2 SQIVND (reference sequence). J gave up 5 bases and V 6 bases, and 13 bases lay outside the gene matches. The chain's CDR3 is CASSLAGGLYRGETQYF. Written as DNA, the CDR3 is TGTGCCAGTAGCCTAGCGGGAGGGCTCTACAGAGGGGAGACCCAGTACTTC.

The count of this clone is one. CDR3 loop: CASSKGRDRGYQMNTEAFF. The CDR3, as DNA: TGTGCCAGCAGCAAAGGGCGGGACAGGGGGTACCAAATGAACACTGAAGCTTTCTTT. The V and J genes are TRBV21-1 and TRBJ1-1; TRBD1, the D gene given by the table, was not confirmed from the DNA. TRBV21-1 is shown as a pseudogene. CDR3 size: 19 residues.

The CDR3 coding sequence is TGCGCCAGCTCGGAGCGGGAGGTCTCAGAGACCCAGTACTTC. It codes for CASSEREVSETQYF. V gene TRBV5-1 combines with J gene TRBJ2-5, with 9 positions matching TRBD2. This CDR3 is 14 amino acids long. Unmatched junction bases numbered 8, after V lost 7 bases and J lost 4 bases. In germline, CDR1 is SGHRS, CDR2 YFSETQ.

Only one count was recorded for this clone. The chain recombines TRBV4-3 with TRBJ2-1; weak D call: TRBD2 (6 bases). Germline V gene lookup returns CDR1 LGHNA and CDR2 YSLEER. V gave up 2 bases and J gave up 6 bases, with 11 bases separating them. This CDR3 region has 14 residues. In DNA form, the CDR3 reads TGCGCCAGCAGCCAAATACTAGCATCCAATGAGCAGTTCTTC. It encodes CASSQILASNEQFF.

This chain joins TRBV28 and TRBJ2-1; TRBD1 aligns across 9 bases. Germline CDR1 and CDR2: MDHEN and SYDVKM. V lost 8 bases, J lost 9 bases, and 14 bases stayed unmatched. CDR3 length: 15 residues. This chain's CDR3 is CASRERDRVSVEQFF. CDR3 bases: TGTGCCAGCCGCGAAAGGGACAGGGTTAGCGTTGAGCAGTTCTTC.

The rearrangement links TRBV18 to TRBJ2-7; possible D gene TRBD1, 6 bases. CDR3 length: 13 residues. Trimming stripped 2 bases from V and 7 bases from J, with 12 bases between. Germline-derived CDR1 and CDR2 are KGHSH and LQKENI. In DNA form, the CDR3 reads TGTGCCAGCTCACCATGGACAGAAGGTGAGCAGTACTTC. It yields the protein CASSPWTEGEQYF.

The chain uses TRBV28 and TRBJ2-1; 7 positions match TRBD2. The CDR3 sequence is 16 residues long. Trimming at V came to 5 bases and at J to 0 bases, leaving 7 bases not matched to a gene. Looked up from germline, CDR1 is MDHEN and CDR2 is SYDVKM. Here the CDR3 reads CASSPHSGNSYNEQFF. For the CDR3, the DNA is TGTGCCAGCAGTCCCCACAGCGGGAACTCCTACAATGAGCAGTTCTTC.

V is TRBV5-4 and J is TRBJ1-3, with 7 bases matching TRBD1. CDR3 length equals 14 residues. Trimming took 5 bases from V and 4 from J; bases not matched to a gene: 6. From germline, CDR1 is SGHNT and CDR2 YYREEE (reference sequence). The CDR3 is CASRRGQDGNTIYF. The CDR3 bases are TGTGCCAGCAGAAGAGGACAGGACGGAAACACCATATATTTT.

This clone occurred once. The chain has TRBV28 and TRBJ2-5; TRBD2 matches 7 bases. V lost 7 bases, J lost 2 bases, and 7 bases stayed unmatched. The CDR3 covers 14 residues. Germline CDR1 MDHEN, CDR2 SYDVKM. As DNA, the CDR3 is TGTGCCAGCACCCCCCTAGCGGTTCAAGAGACCCAGTACTTC. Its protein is CASTPLAVQETQYF.

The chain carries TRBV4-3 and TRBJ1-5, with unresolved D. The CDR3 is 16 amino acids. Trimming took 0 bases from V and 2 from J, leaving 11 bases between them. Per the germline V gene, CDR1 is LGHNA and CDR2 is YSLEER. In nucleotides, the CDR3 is TGCGCCAGCAGCCAAGACTGGTTGGCGGGCAATCAGCCCCAGCATTTT. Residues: CASSQDWLAGNQPQHF.

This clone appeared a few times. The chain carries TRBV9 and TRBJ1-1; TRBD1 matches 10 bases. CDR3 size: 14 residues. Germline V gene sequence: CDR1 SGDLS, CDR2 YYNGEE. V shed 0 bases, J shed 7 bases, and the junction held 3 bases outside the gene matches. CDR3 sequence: CASSVATGGGEAFF. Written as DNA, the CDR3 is TGTGCCAGCAGCGTAGCGACAGGGGGCGGTGAAGCTTTCTTT.

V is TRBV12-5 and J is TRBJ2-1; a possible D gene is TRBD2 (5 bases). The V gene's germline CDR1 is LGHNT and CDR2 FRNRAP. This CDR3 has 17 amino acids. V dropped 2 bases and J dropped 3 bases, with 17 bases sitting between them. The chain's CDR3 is CASGLSWGEVSYNEQFF. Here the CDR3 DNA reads TGTGCTAGTGGTTTGTCTTGGGGAGAGGTCAGCTACAATGAGCAGTTCTTC.

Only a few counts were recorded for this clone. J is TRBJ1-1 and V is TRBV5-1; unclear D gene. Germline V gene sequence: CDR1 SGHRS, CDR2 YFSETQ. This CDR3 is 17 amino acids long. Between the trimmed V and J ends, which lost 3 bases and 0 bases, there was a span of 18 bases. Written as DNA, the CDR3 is TGCGCCAGCAGCTACTATCCTCGTGGGTCCATGAACACTGAAGCTTTCTTT. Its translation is CASSYYPRGSMNTEAFF.

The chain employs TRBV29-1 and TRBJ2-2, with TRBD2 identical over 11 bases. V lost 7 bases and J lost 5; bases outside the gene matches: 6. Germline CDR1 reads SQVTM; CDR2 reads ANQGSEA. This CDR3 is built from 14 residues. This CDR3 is CSGLLAGVTGELFF. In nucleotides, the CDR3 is TGCAGCGGCTTACTAGCGGGAGTTACCGGGGAGCTGTTTTTT.

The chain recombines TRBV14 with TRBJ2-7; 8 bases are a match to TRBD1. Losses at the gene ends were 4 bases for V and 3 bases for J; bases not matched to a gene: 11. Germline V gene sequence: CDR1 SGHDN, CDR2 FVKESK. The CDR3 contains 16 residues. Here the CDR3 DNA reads TGTGCCAGCAGCCCGTCTAGACAGGGGTTACTCTACGAGCAGTACTTC. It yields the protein CASSPSRQGLLYEQYF. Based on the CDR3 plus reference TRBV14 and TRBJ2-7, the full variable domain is EAGVTQFPSHSVIEKGQTVTLRCDPISGHDNLYWYRRVMGKEIKFLLHFVKESKQDESGMPNNRFLAERTGGTYSTLKVQPAELEDSGVYFCASSPSRQGLLYEQYFGPGTRLTVT.

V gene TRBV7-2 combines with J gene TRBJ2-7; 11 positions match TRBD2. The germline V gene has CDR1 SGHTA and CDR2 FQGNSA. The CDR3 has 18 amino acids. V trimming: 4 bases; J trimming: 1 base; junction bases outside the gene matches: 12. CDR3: CASSSPGTSGYLSYEQYF. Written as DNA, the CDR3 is TGTGCCAGCAGCTCTCCCGGGACTAGCGGTTACTTGTCCTACGAGCAGTACTTC.

In DNA, the CDR3 is TGTGCCAGCAGCTTGTCGGGACTTGGGGCTTTTGAAGCTTTCTTT. Protein: CASSLSGLGAFEAFF. The chain couples TRBV5-6 to TRBJ1-1; perhaps TRBD1 as D (5 bases). The CDR3 extends over 15 amino acids. The V and J ends lost 1 base and 7 bases respectively, with 17 bases between them. From germline, CDR1 is SGHDT and CDR2 YYEEEE. Filled out from reference TRBV5-6 and TRBJ1-1, the complete variable domain reads DAGVTQSPTHLIKTRGQQVTLRCSPKSGHDTVSWYQQALGQGPQFIFQYYEEEERQRGNFPDRFSGHQFPNYSSELNVNALLLGDSALYLCASSLSGLGAFEAFFGQGTRLTVV.

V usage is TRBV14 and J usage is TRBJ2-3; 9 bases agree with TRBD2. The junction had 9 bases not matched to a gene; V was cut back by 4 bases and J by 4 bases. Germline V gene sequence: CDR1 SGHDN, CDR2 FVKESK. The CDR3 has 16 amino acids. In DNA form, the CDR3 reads TGTGCCAGCAGCCCGCTGGGCGGGAGGGGCGCAGATACGCAGTATTTT. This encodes CASSPLGGRGADTQYF.

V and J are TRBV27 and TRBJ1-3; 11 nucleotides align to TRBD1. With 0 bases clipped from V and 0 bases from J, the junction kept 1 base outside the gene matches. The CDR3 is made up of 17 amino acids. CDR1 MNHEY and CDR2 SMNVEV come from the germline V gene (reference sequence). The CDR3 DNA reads TGTGCCAGCAGTTTATCGGGGACAGGGGGCTCTGGAAACACCATATATTTT. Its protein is CASSLSGTGGSGNTIYF.

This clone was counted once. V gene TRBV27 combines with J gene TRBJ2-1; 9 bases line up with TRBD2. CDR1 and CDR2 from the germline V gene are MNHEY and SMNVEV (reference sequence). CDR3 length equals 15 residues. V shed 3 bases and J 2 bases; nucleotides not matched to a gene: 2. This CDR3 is CASSFSSGAYNEQFF. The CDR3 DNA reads TGTGCCAGCAGTTTTTCTAGCGGGGCCTACAATGAGCAGTTCTTC.